These T cell receptor beta chains were read from a single sample in a study of human T cells and chemical hapten exposure. Via MiXCR, TCRdb re-called the RACE reads, giving one row per CDR3 protein. The sample lists a few hundred thousand distinct CDR3 sequences, 4.5% to 5.5% occurring once. The specimen was whole blood, collected in connection with sensitization to the hapten diphenylcyclopropenone (DPC). Every receptor here comes from a woman aged 18 to 35 with alopecia areata. Some clones in this sample may be carry-over from other donors' samples. Each CDR3 is given with its conserved first and last residue.

TRBV5-5,TRBJ2-7,CASSLAGRSSYEQYF
TRBV4-3,TRBJ2-3,CASSQGAGLGTDTQYF
TRBV5-1,TRBJ1-1,CASSPDSRNTEAFF
TRBV10-1,TRBJ2-7,CASNVKELYEQYF
TRBV20-1,TRBJ1-4,CSAIGKGEKLFF
TRBV11-3,TRBJ2-1,CASSHRRGGEGEQFF
TRBV29-1,TRBJ2-7,CSVEDPGRPYEQYF
TRBV19,TRBJ1-5,CASRRTGQDVLVNQPQHF
TRBV28,TRBJ2-1,CASSLSPTSRHNEQFF
TRBV3-1,TRBJ2-3,CASSFTRSDTQYF
TRBV6-2/TRBV6-3,TRBJ1-2,CASSYAAYGYTF
TRBV5-8,TRBJ2-2,CASSQGHSNTGELFF
TRBV4-3,TRBJ2-2,CASSQDLRIPGELFF
TRBV15,TRBJ2-6,CATSRLPYSPSGANVLTF
TRBV6-6,TRBJ1-6,CASSYQGLGNSPLHF
TRBV7-2,TRBJ1-5,CASSLSNQPQHF
TRBV7-2,TRBJ2-1,CASSRQLGGVEQFF
TRBV7-6,TRBJ1-5,CASSFGGWAQPQHF
TRBV4-2,TRBJ1-3,CASSQDRSSGNTIYF